This entry lists 24 T cell receptor beta chains sequenced from one sample in a study of T cell changes during pregnancy in multiple sclerosis. The data were produced by immunoSEQ multiplex PCR, yet TCRdb's version contains in-frame clones alone and is incomplete. The data hold about 75,000 clones, with under 95% observed a single time. Sequences were derived from CD4+ T cells from peripheral blood mononuclear cells, sampled before pregnancy. The receptor set was obtained from a female donor with multiple sclerosis, enrolled in a pregnancy study.

The chain has TRBV11-2 and TRBJ2-1, with D perhaps matching TRBD1 (6 bases). Germline V gene sequence: CDR1 SGHAT, CDR2 FQNNGV. The CDR3 runs 13 residues. V was trimmed by 5 bases and J by 4 bases, leaving 9 bases between them. In DNA, the CDR3 is TGTGCCAGCAGCGTTGGACAGTACAATGAGCAGTTCTTC. The encoded protein is CASSVGQYNEQFF.

This chain joins TRBV7-2 and TRBJ1-5; the D gene is possibly TRBD1 (6 bases). V was shortened by 5 bases and J by 6 bases, with 11 bases between the two germline ends. The germline V gene encodes CDR1 SGHTA and CDR2 FQGNSA. This CDR3 is built from 13 residues. The CDR3 DNA sequence: TGTGCCAGCAGCGTACAGGGACGTCAGCCCCAGCATTTT. Translated: CASSVQGRQPQHF.

This CDR3 is CASSPTPDRDSGNTIYF. The CDR3 coding sequence is TGCGCCAGCAGTCCGACCCCAGACAGGGACTCTGGAAACACCATATATTTT. The chain uses TRBV23-1 and TRBJ1-3; 7 bases line up with TRBD1. TRBV23-1 has ORF status, its function being uncertain. J was trimmed by 0 bases and V by 4 bases; bases with no gene match: 9. CDR3 length equals 17 residues.

This clone was found once. The gene calls are TRBV30 and TRBJ2-4; tentatively, D is TRBD1 (6 bases). The CDR3 extends over 13 amino acids. The germline CDR1 and CDR2 sequences are GTSNPN and SVGIG (reference sequence). V was clipped by 2 bases and J by 7 bases, with 12 bases between them. The DNA of the CDR3 is TGTGCCTGGAGTATGGGACAAGAGAACATTCAGTACTTC. Amino acids: CAWSMGQENIQYF.

The V call is TRBV18, the J call TRBJ2-5; D gene uncertain. Trimming removed 6 bases from V and 0 bases from J, with 5 bases in between. This CDR3 contains 12 residues. CDR1 and CDR2 from the germline V gene are KGHSH and LQKENI. CDR3 nucleotide sequence: TGTGCCAGCTCCTTGTACCAAGAGACCCAGTACTTC. This codes for CASSLYQETQYF.

The V and J genes are TRBV12-5 and TRBJ2-4; 8 bases are a match to TRBD1. Germline CDR1 reads LGHNT; CDR2 reads FRNRAP. The V gene end was trimmed by 4 bases and the J gene end by 8 bases; junction bases not matched to a gene: 7. This CDR3 is 14 amino acids long. CDR3 amino acids: CASGSKDRADIQYF. The CDR3 DNA follows: TGTGCTAGTGGTTCCAAGGACAGGGCGGACATTCAGTACTTC.

The gene calls are TRBV20-1 and TRBJ1-2, with 8 bases fitting TRBD1. The J segment lost 8 bases and the V segment lost 6 bases, leaving 5 bases of the junction unmatched. The germline V gene has CDR1 DFQATT and CDR2 SNEGSKA (reference sequence). The length of the CDR3 is 11 residues. CDR3 bases: TGCAGTGCCACAGGGGGGAGCGGCTACACCTTC. Its protein is CSATGGSGYTF.

This clone was observed a single time. The germline gene is not matched at one end of the junction; a read error may be the cause. This chain links TRBV5-1 with TRBJ1-1, with 8 bases aligning to TRBD1. The germline V gene encodes CDR1 SGHRS and CDR2 YFSETQ. The CDR3 runs to 12 residues. CDR3 region: CASRLDRAEAFF. CDR3 sequence (DNA): TGCGCCAGCAGGTTGGACAGGGCCGAAGCTTTCTTT.

This chain links TRBV30 with TRBJ1-4; 10 nucleotides line up with TRBD1. Germline V gene lookup returns CDR1 GTSNPN and CDR2 SVGIG (reference sequence). CDR3 length: 15 amino acids. Unmatched junction bases numbered 8, after V lost 4 bases and J lost 6 bases. The CDR3 loop reads CAWTNTGTGDEKLFF. CDR3 coding DNA: TGTGCCTGGACCAATACCGGGACAGGGGATGAAAAACTGTTTTTT.

The V call is TRBV29-1, the J call TRBJ2-7, with D perhaps matching TRBD2 (5 bases). Looked up from germline, CDR1 is SQVTM and CDR2 is ANQGSEA. This CDR3 has 13 residues. V lost 2 bases and J lost 3, with 11 bases in between. The CDR3 sequence: CSVELAENYEQYF. The DNA for the CDR3 is TGCAGCGTTGAACTAGCAGAGAACTACGAGCAGTACTTC.

The rearrangement uses TRBV9 and TRBJ2-6; D may be TRBD2 (5 bases). Trimming left V 4 bases short and J 0 bases short, with 11 bases between. Germline V lookup: CDR1 SGDLS, CDR2 YYNGEE. The CDR3 loop spans 16 amino acids. The DNA for the CDR3 is TGTGCCAGCAGCCCTAGGACTGGCTCTGGGGCCAACGTCCTGACTTTC. As protein: CASSPRTGSGANVLTF.

The rearrangement joins TRBV10-3 to TRBJ2-7; 9 bases are a match to TRBD2. CDR1 and CDR2 from the germline V gene are ENHRY and SYGVKD. This CDR3 region has 16 residues. The V gene end was trimmed by 0 bases and the J gene end by 4 bases; junction bases not matched to a gene: 7. CDR3 protein: CAISESLLAGRYEQYF. The DNA for the CDR3 is TGTGCCATCAGTGAGTCCTTGCTAGCGGGGCGATACGAGCAGTACTTC.

This clone was recorded once. The genes are TRBV5-1 and TRBJ2-5, with 7 positions matching TRBD2. In germline, CDR1 is SGHRS, CDR2 YFSETQ. This CDR3 contains 14 residues. J gave up 2 bases and V 3 bases, and 4 bases lay outside the gene matches. CDR3 coding DNA: TGCGCCAGCAGCTGGGAGGGGCATCAAGAGACCCAGTACTTC. Amino acid sequence: CASSWEGHQETQYF.

V is TRBV6-6 and J is TRBJ2-5, with TRBD1 matching 8 bases. Losses at the gene ends were 0 bases for V and 5 bases for J; bases not matched to a gene: 2. The CDR3 spans 14 residues. In germline, CDR1 is MNHNY, CDR2 SVGAGI (reference sequence). The CDR3 region has the DNA TGTGCCAGCAGTTACTCGGACAGGGCGGAGACCCAGTACTTC. It yields the protein CASSYSDRAETQYF.

V gene TRBV30 combines with J gene TRBJ2-1, with 7 bases identical to TRBD2. V was clipped by 2 bases and J by 13 bases; unmatched bases: 20. From germline, CDR1 is GTSNPN and CDR2 SVGIG (reference sequence). CDR3 size: 16 residues. The CDR3 DNA sequence: TGTGCCTGGAGTCACCTGGGACTAACGACAAACCTCTCTCAGTTCTTC. Encoded protein: CAWSHLGLTTNLSQFF.

The chain employs TRBV10-3 and TRBJ1-5, with 7 bases identical to TRBD1. The CDR3 runs to 16 residues. CDR1 is ENHRY and CDR2 is SYGVKD in the germline V gene. V lost 5 bases and J lost 0; bases outside the gene matches: 7. CDR3 in amino acids: CAISRQGPNSNQPQHF. Written as DNA, the CDR3 is TGTGCCATCAGTCGACAGGGACCTAATAGCAATCAGCCCCAGCATTTT.

This chain links TRBV5-4 with TRBJ1-2, with 7 bases lining up with TRBD1. The CDR3 extends over 14 amino acids. The germline CDR1 and CDR2 sequences are SGHNT and YYREEE (reference sequence). The trim removed 0 bases at V and 6 bases at J, leaving 5 bases unmatched. As DNA, the CDR3 is TGTGCCAGCAGCTTGGAGAGACAGGGCCATGGCTACACCTTC. This encodes CASSLERQGHGYTF.

The V call is TRBV7-3, the J call TRBJ2-1, with D possibly TRBD2 on 6 matching bases. Germline values: CDR1 SGHTA, CDR2 FQGTGA. The CDR3 contains 15 residues. Trimming left V 6 bases short and J 4 bases short, with 16 bases between. The CDR3 DNA follows: TGTGCCAGCAGACGGGACTCCCAAGGATACAATGAGCAGTTCTTC. The encoded protein is CASRRDSQGYNEQFF.

Written as DNA, the CDR3 is TGTGCCAGCAGCTTCCCGAGACAGGGCCTATTGGTGGATACGCAGTATTTT. It codes for CASSFPRQGLLVDTQYF. The chain employs TRBV5-4 and TRBJ2-3; 7 bases line up with TRBD1. The germline gives CDR1 SGHNT, CDR2 YYREEE (reference sequence). Trimming at V came to 2 bases and at J to 6 bases, leaving 15 bases not matched to a gene. The CDR3 is 17 amino acids.

The rearrangement uses TRBV29-1 and TRBJ2-7, with D perhaps matching TRBD1 (6 bases). Between the trimmed V and J ends, which lost 7 bases and 3 bases, there was a span of 16 bases. CDR3 length equals 13 residues. CDR1 and CDR2 from the germline V gene are SQVTM and ANQGSEA. The CDR3 nucleotides are TGCAGCGCAACGGAGCAGGGGAACTACGAGCAGTACTTC. Residues: CSATEQGNYEQYF.

V and J are TRBV6-6 and TRBJ2-1; a possible D gene is TRBD2 (7 bases). The CDR3 covers 16 residues. Germline values: CDR1 MNHNY, CDR2 SVGAGI (reference sequence). V was cut by 0 bases and J by 8 bases, with 17 bases left in between. CDR3 region: CASSYSGGAGSDEQFF. The CDR3 DNA follows: TGTGCCAGCAGTTACTCTGGGGGGGCCGGGTCGGATGAGCAGTTCTTC.

This sequence joins TRBV6-5 and TRBJ1-2, with no clear D. The V end was cut by 4 bases, the J end by 6 bases, with 12 bases between. CDR3 length: 13 residues. From germline, CDR1 is MNHEY and CDR2 SVGAGI. In DNA form, the CDR3 reads TGTGCCAGCAGTTGGTCACTACGTGATGGCTACACCTTC. Its translation is CASSWSLRDGYTF.

This clone was found once. V gene TRBV11-3 combines with J gene TRBJ1-6; 7 nucleotides agree with TRBD1. V lost 4 bases and J lost 1; bases outside the gene matches: 1. CDR1 is SGHNT, CDR2 YENEEA, per germline. The length of the CDR3 is 15 residues. The CDR3 nucleotides are TGTGCCAGCAGCTACAGGGGTTCCTATAATTCACCCCTCCACTTT. Translated, it gives CASSYRGSYNSPLHF.

V usage is TRBV5-6 and J usage is TRBJ2-5, with D tentatively TRBD2 (7 bases). The germline V gene encodes CDR1 SGHDT and CDR2 YYEEEE. The CDR3 is made up of 16 amino acids. V dropped 4 bases and J dropped 0 bases, with 16 bases sitting between them. The CDR3 nucleotides are TGTGCCAGCAGCCTTAGGGGGGGCAGGTACCAAGAGACCCAGTACTTC. This sequence encodes CASSLRGGRYQETQYF. Based on the CDR3 plus reference TRBV5-6 and TRBJ2-5, the full variable domain is DAGVTQSPTHLIKTRGQQVTLRCSPKSGHDTVSWYQQALGQGPQFIFQYYEEEERQRGNFPDRFSGHQFPNYSSELNVNALLLGDSALYLCASSLRGGRYQETQYFGPGTRLLVL.